The 28 T cell receptor beta chains below all came from one sample that was sequenced in a study of T-cell memory formation after mild COVID-19. TCRdb reanalysed the 5' RACE reads using MiXCR and keeps one entry per CDR3 protein. The repertoire holds 250,000 to 300,000 distinct CDR3 sequences, with roughly 15% as singletons. Source material: PBMCs or a T cell subset sorted from them (not recorded which). These receptors originate from a man younger than 35 who had mild COVID-19 (a few samples of this study predate the infection). Cell type and time point are not known.

The gene calls are TRBV11-1 and TRBJ2-4; D remains ambiguous. Per the germline V gene, CDR1 is SGHAT and CDR2 is FQDESV (reference sequence). The germline V and J ends were trimmed by 1 base and 8 bases, with 12 bases remaining between them. This CDR3 spans 14 amino acids. CDR3 amino acids: CASSLVGISDIQYF. The CDR3 DNA is TGTGCCAGCAGCTTAGTTGGCATTTCGGACATTCAGTACTTC.

The table lists this clonotype with many counts. This chain joins TRBV10-3 and TRBJ1-3; 7 positions agree with TRBD1. Looked up from germline, CDR1 is ENHRY and CDR2 is SYGVKD. The V gene end was trimmed by 10 bases and the J gene end by 1 base; junction bases not matched to a gene: 7. The CDR3 contains 14 residues. The CDR3 here is CATRDSNSGNTIYF. The CDR3 bases are TGTGCCACCCGGGACAGCAATTCTGGAAACACCATATATTTT.

This clonotype has a handful of counts. This rearrangement joins TRBV24-1 to TRBJ2-2, with unresolved D. The V end lost 4 bases, the J end lost 1 base, and 0 bases lay between the germline ends. Germline CDR1 is KGHDR and CDR2 is SFDVKD. This CDR3 has 12 amino acids. In DNA form, the CDR3 reads TGTGCCACCAGTGAGAACACCGGGGAGCTGTTTTTT. This gives the protein CATSENTGELFF.

This clonotype was detected only a few times. The genes are TRBV20-1 and TRBJ1-3; 7 bases map to TRBD1. CDR1 is DFQATT, CDR2 SNEGSKA, per germline (reference sequence). Unmatched junction bases numbered 8, after V lost 6 bases and J lost 3 bases. This CDR3 has 14 amino acids. The CDR3 DNA reads as TGCAGTGCAGGAGGAGGACAGGTTGGAAACACCATATATTTT. Protein product: CSAGGGQVGNTIYF.

This clonotype was seen a few times. The chain has TRBV7-7 and TRBJ2-7, with a weak D call TRBD2 (6 bases). Trimming removed 7 bases at V and 3 bases at J, with 13 bases between. Per the germline V gene, CDR1 is SSHAT and CDR2 is FNYEAQ (reference sequence). The CDR3 totals 13 residues. The CDR3 reads CASTHRGCYEQYF. The CDR3 bases are TGTGCCAGCACGCACCGGGGGTGCTACGAGCAGTACTTC.

The rearrangement links TRBV4-2 to TRBJ2-1; 10 bases match TRBD1. Germline V gene lookup returns CDR1 LGHNA and CDR2 YNFKEQ. The junction had 6 bases not matched to a gene; V was cut back by 4 bases and J by 9 bases. The CDR3 loop spans 14 amino acids. Here the CDR3 DNA reads TGTGCCAGCAGCCCCGGGACAGGGGACGGTGAGCAGTTCTTC. Its translation: CASSPGTGDGEQFF.

This clonotype was seen just once. A clone one base away is much larger, so this may be a read error. The J gene is TRBJ1-2, the V gene TRBV9; maybe TRBD1 (5 bases). Germline V gene lookup returns CDR1 SGDLS and CDR2 YYNGEE. The CDR3 is made up of 13 amino acids. The CDR3 nucleotides are TGTGCCAGCAGCCCGACCGGGGACTATTGCTACACCTTC. Its translation is CASSPTGDYCYTF.

This chain joins TRBV7-3 and TRBJ2-1; the D gene could be TRBD1 or TRBD2 (5 bases each). The CDR3 consists of 18 residues. The germline V and J ends were trimmed by 2 bases and 0 bases, with 17 bases remaining between them. Germline loops: CDR1 SGHTA, CDR2 FQGTGA. As DNA, the CDR3 is TGTGCCAGCAGCTTACGGCTGAGGGGTCAAAGCTCCTACAATGAGCAGTTCTTC. Translated: CASSLRLRGQSSYNEQFF.

The chain links TRBV5-1 to TRBJ1-6; D gene ambiguous. The CDR3 runs 13 residues. Trimming took off 4 bases at V and 10 bases at J, with 12 bases between the two ends. The germline V gene encodes CDR1 SGHRS and CDR2 YFSETQ. The CDR3 DNA sequence: TGCGCCAGCAGCGGGGTCCCCAAATCACCCCTCCACTTT. Its protein product is CASSGVPKSPLHF.

This clonotype was found a few times. The V and J genes are TRBV12-3 or TRBV12-4 and TRBJ1-6; D unclear. V was clipped by 1 base and J by 1 base, with 8 bases between them. CDR3 length: 16 amino acids. CDR3 in amino acids: CASSLGALSYNSPLHF. The CDR3 DNA sequence: TGTGCCAGCAGTTTAGGAGCCTTGTCCTATAATTCACCCCTCCACTTT.

The V gene is TRBV29-1, the J gene TRBJ2-7, with 7 bases fitting TRBD2. The CDR3 consists of 11 residues. CDR1 and CDR2 (germline): SQVTM, ANQGSEA. With V trimmed by 6 bases and J by 4 bases, 3 bases remained unmatched. Here the CDR3 reads CSVGLEYEQYF. The DNA of the CDR3 is TGCAGCGTAGGACTAGAGTACGAGCAGTACTTC.

V and J are TRBV24-1 and TRBJ1-5; weak D call: TRBD1 (5 bases). Trimming stripped 8 bases from V and 11 bases from J, with 9 bases between. This CDR3 comprises 10 residues. Germline values: CDR1 KGHDR, CDR2 SFDVKD. The CDR3 reads CATMGVAQHF. In DNA form, the CDR3 reads TGTGCCACCATGGGGGTGGCCCAGCATTTT.

The J gene is TRBJ2-2, the V gene TRBV5-1, with TRBD1 matching over 7 bases. The J segment lost 4 bases and the V segment lost 5 bases, leaving 8 bases of the junction unmatched. The CDR3 is made up of 15 amino acids. Germline loops: CDR1 SGHRS, CDR2 YFSETQ. For the CDR3, the DNA is TGCGCCAGCAGGGCCGGACAGGAAGTCACCGGGGAGCTGTTTTTT. Protein sequence: CASRAGQEVTGELFF.

The chain is built from TRBV5-1 and TRBJ2-1, with 7 bases matching TRBD1. Per the germline V gene, CDR1 is SGHRS and CDR2 is YFSETQ. The J segment lost 4 bases and the V segment lost 3 bases, leaving 10 bases of the junction unmatched. CDR3 length: 16 amino acids. CDR3 region: CASSSRGGAGYNEQFF. For the CDR3, the DNA is TGCGCCAGCAGCTCCCGAGGGGGCGCAGGGTACAATGAGCAGTTCTTC.

The chain uses TRBV18 and TRBJ1-6, with D unclear. Germline V gives CDR1 KGHSH, CDR2 LQKENI. Trimming removed 3 bases at V and 9 bases at J, with 9 bases between. The CDR3 has 13 residues. CDR3 in DNA: TGTGCCAGCTCACCCGGGGTCACTTCACCCCTCCACTTT. Encoded protein: CASSPGVTSPLHF.

This clonotype was picked up many times. The chain combines TRBV20-1 with TRBJ2-2; 8 nucleotides line up with TRBD2. Germline loops: CDR1 DFQATT, CDR2 SNEGSKA (reference sequence). This CDR3 has 14 residues. V was pared by 2 bases and J by 3 bases, with 2 bases of the junction left unmatched. CDR3 nucleotides: TGCAGTGCTAGAAGTAGCGGGGACACCGGGGAGCTGTTTTTT. Translation gives CSARSSGDTGELFF.

The chain couples TRBV7-2 to TRBJ2-3; the D is unclear. With 5 bases removed from V and 8 bases from J, the gap between germline ends came to 11 bases. Germline lookup yields CDR1 SGHTA and CDR2 FQGNSA. The CDR3 is made up of 12 amino acids. Here the CDR3 DNA reads TGTGCCAGCAGCCTCCCCGTGGGTACGCAGTATTTT. Translated, it gives CASSLPVGTQYF.

This clonotype has a handful of counts. The V gene is TRBV7-9, the J gene TRBJ2-1; TRBD1 matches at 8 bases. Germline CDR1 reads SEHNR; CDR2 reads FQNEAQ (reference sequence). The ends lost 5 bases at V and 16 bases at J; junction bases unmatched: 10. The CDR3 extends over 12 amino acids. The CDR3 DNA reads as TGTGCCAGCAGCCTCGGACAGGGCGAGCGATTCTTC. Translation gives CASSLGQGERFF.

This clonotype showed up just a few times. The V gene is TRBV19, the J gene TRBJ1-1; TRBD1 is a possible D gene (6 bases). There are 13 residues in the CDR3. Germline assignment: CDR1 LNHDA and CDR2 SQIVND (reference sequence). The V end lost 11 bases, the J end lost 3 bases, and 16 bases lay between the germline ends. This CDR3 is CAVTGRVDTEAFF. The CDR3 DNA is TGTGCCGTCACAGGGAGGGTCGACACTGAAGCTTTCTTT. The full variable domain, in which reference TRBV19 and TRBJ1-1 provide the parts outside the CDR3, is DGGITQSPKYLFRKEGQNVTLSCEQNLNHDAMYWYRQDPGQGLRLIYYSQIVNDFQKGDIAEGYSVSREKKESFPLTVTSAQKNPTAFYLCAVTGRVDTEAFFGQGTRLTVV.

The chain couples TRBV5-5 to TRBJ2-5; 9 bases line up with TRBD2. Germline assignment: CDR1 SGHKS and CDR2 YYEKEE (reference sequence). V gave up 4 bases and J gave up 2 bases; unmatched junction bases: 6. CDR3 length equals 15 residues. CDR3 amino acids: CASSPMTSGQETQYF. CDR3 coding DNA: TGTGCCAGCAGCCCCATGACTAGCGGACAAGAGACCCAGTACTTC.

This clonotype has more than one count but fewer than ten. The chain recombines TRBV14 with TRBJ2-5, with 9 bases matching TRBD1. Germline loops: CDR1 SGHDN, CDR2 FVKESK. CDR3 size: 15 residues. Trimming cost V 2 bases and J 3 bases; bases outside gene matches: 4. The CDR3 DNA is TGTGCCAGCAGCCAACTGGACAGGGGAAAAGAGACCCAGTACTTC. This gives the protein CASSQLDRGKETQYF. The full variable domain, completed using reference TRBV14 and TRBJ2-5, is EAGVTQFPSHSVIEKGQTVTLRCDPISGHDNLYWYRRVMGKEIKFLLHFVKESKQDESGMPNNRFLAERTGGTYSTLKVQPAELEDSGVYFCASSQLDRGKETQYFGPGTRLLVL.

There are a few counts of this clonotype. The chain uses TRBV3-1 and TRBJ2-7; no clear D gene. The ends were cut back, 5 bases at V and 1 base at J, with 6 bases in the middle. The CDR3 runs to 12 residues. Germline CDR1 and CDR2: LGHDT and YNNKEL (reference sequence). CDR3 loop: CASSYGSYEQYV. CDR3 coding DNA: TGTGCCAGCAGCTACGGGTCCTACGAGCAGTACGTC.

The rearrangement joins TRBV20-1 to TRBJ2-2; the match to TRBD2 covers 8 bases. Per germline, CDR1 DFQATT and CDR2 SNEGSKA (reference sequence). The V and J ends lost 5 bases and 7 bases, in that order; junction bases with no gene match: 6. This CDR3 has 13 amino acids. The chain's CDR3 is CSAPGGADGELFF. The CDR3 DNA reads TGCAGTGCTCCCGGGGGGGCTGACGGGGAGCTGTTTTTT.

This chain links TRBV6-5 with TRBJ2-5; TRBD2 matches 9 bases. Germline CDR1 is MNHEY and CDR2 is SVGAGI. The CDR3 consists of 13 residues. The V and J ends lost 5 bases and 6 bases, in that order; junction bases with no gene match: 4. The CDR3 region has the DNA TGTGCCAGCAGTCCTAGCGGGATGAAGACCCAGTACTTC. Encoded protein: CASSPSGMKTQYF.

This clonotype occurred a few times. The V call is TRBV29-1, the J call TRBJ1-1; tentative D call: TRBD1 (6 bases). V dropped 6 bases and J dropped 1 base, with 9 bases sitting between them. Germline lookup yields CDR1 SQVTM and CDR2 ANQGSEA. The CDR3 runs 12 residues. The chain's CDR3 is CSVRGQNTEAFF. Here the CDR3 DNA reads TGCAGCGTGAGGGGACAGAACACTGAAGCTTTCTTT.

V usage is TRBV28 and J usage is TRBJ2-7; 9 nucleotides line up with TRBD1. Germline assignment: CDR1 MDHEN and CDR2 SYDVKM. CDR3 length equals 14 residues. The J segment lost 1 base and the V segment lost 8 bases, leaving 6 bases of the junction unmatched. The CDR3 reads CASSGTGSSYEQYV. CDR3 DNA: TGTGCCAGCTCCGGGACAGGGAGTTCCTACGAGCAGTACGTC.

The chain recombines TRBV5-1 with TRBJ2-3, with TRBD2 matching 8 bases. The CDR3 spans 14 residues. Germline-derived CDR1 and CDR2 are SGHRS and YFSETQ. V lost 4 bases to trimming and J lost 2 bases; unmatched junction nucleotides: 3. This CDR3 reads CASSVAGITDTQYF. The DNA of the CDR3 is TGCGCCAGCAGCGTAGCGGGGATCACAGATACGCAGTATTTT.

CDR3 amino acids: CASSYRRGGLTDTQYF. In DNA, the CDR3 is TGTGCCAGCAGTTACCGCCGGGGGGGCCTCACAGATACGCAGTATTTT. The V call is TRBV12-3 or TRBV12-4, the J call TRBJ2-3, with 8 nucleotides matching TRBD2. The ends lost 4 bases at V and 2 bases at J; junction bases unmatched: 8. The CDR3 runs to 16 residues.